The 14 T cell receptor beta chains below were found in one sample sequenced in a study of blood T cell repertoires in COVID-19. Assay used: immunoSEQ multiplex PCR; TCRdb lists only in-frame clones, some missing. The table has some 18,000 clones, 85% to 90% seen once; the top ten hold around 10%. Sequencing was done on a sample of peripheral blood. These receptors originate from a human donor in a cohort sampled during active COVID-19.

The chain joins TRBV12-3 or TRBV12-4 to TRBJ1-1; 10 bases are shared with TRBD1. The CDR3 has 13 amino acids. J was trimmed by 5 bases and V by 5 bases; bases with no gene match: 2. The CDR3 DNA follows: TGTGCCAGCAGTGACAGGGGGCTGACTGAAGCTTTCTTT. Translation: CASSDRGLTEAFF.

The V call is TRBV13, the J call TRBJ1-2; D unresolved. Trimming took 1 base from V and 7 from J, leaving 13 bases between them. This CDR3 has 14 residues. CDR1 is PRHDT and CDR2 is FYEKMQ in the germline V gene (reference sequence). CDR3 DNA sequence: TGTGCCAGCAGCTTAGAAGTCTTAAGCGCTGGCTACACCTTC. Its translation: CASSLEVLSAGYTF.

The genes are TRBV5-1 and TRBJ1-4; 8 bases fit TRBD1. Germline loops: CDR1 SGHRS, CDR2 YFSETQ. The CDR3 has 16 residues. V gave up 3 bases and J gave up 5 bases; unmatched junction bases: 9. The CDR3 region has the DNA TGCGCCAGCAGCTGGGGACAGGAAGGACCAAATGAAAAACTGTTTTTT. Amino acid sequence: CASSWGQEGPNEKLFF.

The J gene is TRBJ2-1, the V gene TRBV19, with D tentatively TRBD2 (7 bases). The CDR3 spans 15 residues. Trimming left V 3 bases short and J 0 bases short, with 9 bases between. Germline lookup yields CDR1 LNHDA and CDR2 SQIVND (reference sequence). As DNA, the CDR3 is TGTGCCAGTAGTATCGGGGGGCGCTCCTACAATGAGCAGTTCTTC. Encoded protein: CASSIGGRSYNEQFF.

The chain couples TRBV6-1 to TRBJ1-3; perhaps TRBD1 as D (6 bases). Trimming cost V 3 bases and J 2 bases, with 14 bases left between them. The CDR3 length is 16 residues. From germline, CDR1 is MNHNS and CDR2 SASEGT. CDR3 coding DNA: TGTGCCAGCAGTGAGACGGGACAAAGACCTGGAAACACCATATATTTT. This translates into CASSETGQRPGNTIYF.

The chain has TRBV19 and TRBJ2-1; 11 bases are shared with TRBD1. The V gene's germline CDR1 is LNHDA and CDR2 SQIVND (reference sequence). This CDR3 region has 18 residues. V shed 5 bases and J 1 base; nucleotides not matched to a gene: 10. CDR3 residues: CASSELGTGGLSYNEQFF. The CDR3 DNA reads TGTGCCAGTAGTGAGTTGGGGACAGGGGGTTTATCCTACAATGAGCAGTTCTTC.

This clone appeared a single time. The chain links TRBV6-5 to TRBJ1-2; 8 bases agree with TRBD1. With 5 bases clipped from V and 8 bases from J, the junction kept 13 bases outside the gene matches. From germline, CDR1 is MNHEY and CDR2 SVGAGI. The CDR3 is 15 residues long. The CDR3 nucleotides read TGTGCCAGCAGTAGCACAGGGGGTTCCCCCAGAGGCTACACCTTC. Translated: CASSSTGGSPRGYTF.

The chain is built from TRBV30 and TRBJ1-6; TRBD1 matches at 7 bases. The CDR3 runs to 14 residues. The germline CDR1 and CDR2 sequences are GTSNPN and SVGIG (reference sequence). V was clipped by 1 base and J by 5 bases; unmatched bases: 2. The chain's CDR3 is CAWSAGQDNSPLHF. For the CDR3, the DNA is TGTGCCTGGAGTGCAGGACAGGATAATTCACCCCTCCACTTT. Filled out from reference TRBV30 and TRBJ1-6, the complete variable domain reads SQTIHQWPATLVQPVGSPLSLECTVEGTSNPNLYWYRQAAGRGLQLLFYSVGIGQISSEVPQNLSASRPQDRQFILSSKKLLLSDSGFYLCAWSAGQDNSPLHFGNGTRLTVT.

This chain joins TRBV5-4 and TRBJ2-5; 8 positions match TRBD1. There are 14 residues in the CDR3. V was pared by 3 bases and J by 5 bases, with 6 bases of the junction left unmatched. CDR1 is SGHNT and CDR2 is YYREEE in the germline V gene (reference sequence). The CDR3 DNA follows: TGTGCCAGCAGCTCCCCGACAGGGGACGAGACCCAGTACTTC. Amino acid sequence: CASSSPTGDETQYF.

A single count supports this clone. This rearrangement joins TRBV5-1 to TRBJ2-3, with 9 bases that match TRBD2. Germline V gene sequence: CDR1 SGHRS, CDR2 YFSETQ. The ends lost 0 bases at V and 0 bases at J; junction bases unmatched: 8. CDR3 length equals 18 residues. CDR3 bases: TGCGCCAGCAGCTTGGTAGGTAGCGGGGGACCTAGCACAGATACGCAGTATTTT. Translation: CASSLVGSGGPSTDTQYF.

The rearrangement uses TRBV7-3 and TRBJ2-2, with D perhaps TRBD1 (5 bases). The germline V gene has CDR1 SGHTA and CDR2 FQGTGA. This CDR3 spans 13 amino acids. V was cut by 2 bases and J by 7 bases, with 8 bases left in between. CDR3 protein: CASSLFTGGELFF. DNA of the CDR3: TGTGCCAGCAGCTTATTTACAGGCGGGGAGCTGTTTTTT.

V is TRBV7-9 and J is TRBJ2-1; 7 bases align to TRBD1. J was trimmed by 8 bases and V by 5 bases; bases with no gene match: 12. Germline-derived CDR1 and CDR2 are SEHNR and FQNEAQ (reference sequence). This CDR3 spans 15 amino acids. The CDR3 here is CASSPRDRPGDEQFF. The CDR3 coding sequence is TGTGCCAGCAGCCCTCGGGACAGACCAGGGGATGAGCAGTTCTTC.

CDR3 DNA sequence: TGCGCCAGCAGCCGGGGACAGGGGCTGGAAGCTTTCTTT. The encoded protein is CASSRGQGLEAFF. The chain is built from TRBV10-2 and TRBJ1-1; TRBD1 matches 10 bases. Germline CDR1 and CDR2: WSHSY and SAAADI. V was pared by 6 bases and J by 8 bases, with 6 bases of the junction left unmatched. The CDR3 covers 13 residues.

For this clone: In the same sample, other DNA sequences code for this CDR3. The chain is built from TRBV5-1 and TRBJ2-3, with 8 bases aligning to TRBD2. The CDR3 sequence is 14 residues long. The V gene end was trimmed by 2 bases and the J gene end by 2 bases; junction bases not matched to a gene: 1. CDR1 SGHRS and CDR2 YFSETQ come from the germline V gene. The CDR3 loop is CASSLAGVTDTQYF. CDR3 bases: TGCGCCAGCAGCTTAGCGGGGGTCACAGATACGCAGTATTTT. The whole variable domain, filled in from reference TRBV5-1 and TRBJ2-3, reads KAGVTQTPRYLIKTRGQQVTLSCSPISGHRSVSWYQQTPGQGLQFLFEYFSETQRNKGNFPGRFSGRQFSNSRSEMNVSTLELGDSALYLCASSLAGVTDTQYFGPGTRLTVL.